What follows are 9 T cell receptor beta chains derived from one specimen sequenced in a study of graft-versus-host responses after intestinal transplantation (dated by TCRdb to about 2021). Taken with the paper, the label for time point translates to: cells obtained before transplantation from donor or recipient. Antigens for these TCRs are unknown. Receptor libraries were prepared by the immunoSEQ multiplex PCR assay. TCRdb holds this immuneACCESS table with in-frame rearrangements only. Some clones are missing; in checked studies, unresolved V genes explain under half, and the rest has no known cause. Counted in this sample were about 110,000 clones; roughly 90% of them appeared once. About 0.75% of the sample comes from the top ten. The sequences come from unstimulated CD4+ T cells sorted from spleen or lymph node cells, collected before transplant. The receptors shown here come from a human donor who was the organ donor for an intestinal transplant.

CDR3 nucleotides: TGTGCCAGCAGCGGACAGGGTGGGAAGACCCAGTACTTC. Amino acid sequence: CASSGQGGKTQYF. V is TRBV6-1 and J is TRBJ2-5; 8 nucleotides align to TRBD1. V shed 6 bases, J shed 6 bases, and the junction held 6 bases outside the gene matches. The CDR3 spans 13 residues. The germline V gene has CDR1 MNHNS and CDR2 SASEGT.

In this sample, this clone turned up once. This chain connects TRBV6-1 to TRBJ1-6, with no clear D. The CDR3 runs to 15 residues. The V end lost 7 bases, the J end lost 10 bases, and 20 bases lay between the germline ends. Germline-derived CDR1 and CDR2 are MNHNS and SASEGT. Here the CDR3 DNA reads TGTGCCAGCACTATCATCCGACAAGAGAGGTCACCCCTCCACTTT. Translating gives CASTIIRQERSPLHF.

This chain connects TRBV7-7 to TRBJ1-1; tentative D call: TRBD1 (6 bases). The CDR3 spans 13 residues. V dropped 5 bases and J dropped 4 bases, with 11 bases sitting between them. Germline CDR1 SSHAT, CDR2 FNYEAQ (reference sequence). The CDR3 here is CASSPAGATEAFF. CDR3 in DNA: TGTGCCAGCAGCCCCGCAGGGGCCACTGAAGCTTTCTTT.

The chain joins TRBV5-4 to TRBJ2-2; 8 nucleotides agree with TRBD2. Germline CDR1 SGHNT, CDR2 YYREEE (reference sequence). The CDR3 runs 16 residues. The V segment lost 1 base and the J segment 6 bases; nucleotides outside the gene matches: 8. The CDR3 here is CASSLRVAGFSGELFF. The CDR3, as DNA: TGTGCCAGCAGCTTGAGGGTAGCGGGGTTCTCCGGGGAGCTGTTTTTT. Together with reference TRBV5-4 and TRBJ2-2, the CDR3 gives the full variable domain: ETGVTQSPTHLIKTRGQQVTLRCSSQSGHNTVSWYQQALGQGPQFIFQYYREEENGRGNFPPRFSGLQFPNYSSELNVNALELDDSALYLCASSLRVAGFSGELFFGEGSRLTVL.

The chain links TRBV7-2 to TRBJ2-1, with 8 bases that match TRBD2. The CDR3 has 16 residues. Germline assignment: CDR1 SGHTA and CDR2 FQGNSA. Germline trimming cut 2 bases from V and 1 base from J; bases unmatched to any gene: 4. In DNA, the CDR3 is TGTGCCAGCAGCTTATCAGCGGGGGTGTCCTACAATGAGCAGTTCTTC. Amino acids: CASSLSAGVSYNEQFF.

This sequence joins TRBV7-2 and TRBJ2-7; TRBD1 matches 8 bases. The CDR3 length is 13 residues. Germline V gene lookup returns CDR1 SGHTA and CDR2 FQGNSA. Trimming removed 4 bases from V and 2 bases from J; junction bases left unmatched: 1. CDR3 in amino acids: CASSSGGPYEQYF. DNA for the CDR3: TGTGCCAGCAGCTCAGGGGGCCCCTACGAGCAGTACTTC.

The CDR3 coding sequence is TGTGCCAGCATCGTAGAAACGGGAGCCTACGAGCAGTACTTC. This encodes CASIVETGAYEQYF. The genes are TRBV6-5 and TRBJ2-7; D might be TRBD2 (6 bases). The length of the CDR3 is 14 residues. The germline gives CDR1 MNHEY, CDR2 SVGAGI. V was pared by 7 bases and J by 2 bases, with 15 bases between.

The chain combines TRBV7-9 with TRBJ1-3, with D tentatively TRBD1 (5 bases). CDR1 is SEHNR and CDR2 is FQNEAQ in the germline V gene (reference sequence). The CDR3 has 16 residues. V lost 1 base and J 2 bases, leaving 12 bases between the germline ends. CDR3 coding DNA: TGTGCCAGCAGCTTAGTCGGTCTGGGGCCTGGAAACACCATATATTTT. This encodes CASSLVGLGPGNTIYF. The full variable domain, in which reference TRBV7-9 and TRBJ1-3 provide the parts outside the CDR3, is DTGVSQNPRHKITKRGQNVTFRCDPISEHNRLYWYRQTLGQGPEFLTYFQNEAQLEKSRLLSDRFSAERPKGSFSTLEIQRTEQGDSAMYLCASSLVGLGPGNTIYFGEGSWLTVV.

V and J are TRBV9 and TRBJ2-3; the D gene is possibly TRBD2 (5 bases). In germline, CDR1 is SGDLS, CDR2 YYNGEE. The V end was cut by 3 bases, the J end by 3 bases, with 20 bases between. CDR3 size: 17 residues. CDR3 nucleotide sequence: TGTGCCAGCAGCGCCATCCGATCTAGCATGAGAACAGATACGCAGTATTTT. Protein product: CASSAIRSSMRTDTQYF.